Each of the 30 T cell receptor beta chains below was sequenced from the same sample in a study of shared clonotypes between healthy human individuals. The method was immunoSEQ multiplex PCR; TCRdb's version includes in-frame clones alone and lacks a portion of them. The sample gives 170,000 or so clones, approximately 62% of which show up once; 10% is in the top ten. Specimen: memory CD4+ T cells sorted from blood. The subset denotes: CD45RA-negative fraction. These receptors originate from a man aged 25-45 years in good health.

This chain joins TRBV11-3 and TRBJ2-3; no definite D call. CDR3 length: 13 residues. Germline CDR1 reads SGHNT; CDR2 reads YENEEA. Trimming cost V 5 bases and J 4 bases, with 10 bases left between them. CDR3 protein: CASSLGPSDTQYF. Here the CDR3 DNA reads TGTGCCAGCAGCCTAGGGCCGTCAGATACGCAGTATTTT.

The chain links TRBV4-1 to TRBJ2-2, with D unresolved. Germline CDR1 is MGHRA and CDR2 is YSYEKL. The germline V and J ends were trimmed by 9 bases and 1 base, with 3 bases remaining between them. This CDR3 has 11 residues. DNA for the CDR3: TGCGCCAGTGAGAACACCGGGGAGCTGTTTTTT. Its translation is CASENTGELFF.

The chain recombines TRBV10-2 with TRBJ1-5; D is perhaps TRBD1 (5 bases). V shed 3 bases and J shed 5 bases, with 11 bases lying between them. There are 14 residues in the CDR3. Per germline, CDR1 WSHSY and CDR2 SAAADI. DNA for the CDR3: TGCGCCAGCAGTGATCAGGGTGAGGATCAGCCCCAGCATTTT. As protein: CASSDQGEDQPQHF.

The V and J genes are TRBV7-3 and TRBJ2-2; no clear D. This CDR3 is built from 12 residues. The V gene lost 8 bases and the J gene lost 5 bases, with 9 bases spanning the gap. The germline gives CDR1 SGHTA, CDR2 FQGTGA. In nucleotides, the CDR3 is TGTGCCAGCCGAATCGGGACCGGGGAGCTGTTTTTT. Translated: CASRIGTGELFF.

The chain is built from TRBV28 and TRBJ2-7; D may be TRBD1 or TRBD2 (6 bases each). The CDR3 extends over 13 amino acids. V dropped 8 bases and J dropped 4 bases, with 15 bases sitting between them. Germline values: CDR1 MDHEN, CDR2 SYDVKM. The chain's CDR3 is CASVRRGRYEQYF. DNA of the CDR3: TGTGCCAGCGTTCGACGGGGGCGATACGAGCAGTACTTC. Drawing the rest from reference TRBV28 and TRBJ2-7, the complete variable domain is DVKVTQSSRYLVKRTGEKVFLECVQDMDHENMFWYRQDPGLGLRLIYFSYDVKMKEKGDIPEGYSVSREKKERFSLILESASTNQTSMYLCASVRRGRYEQYFGPGTRLTVT.

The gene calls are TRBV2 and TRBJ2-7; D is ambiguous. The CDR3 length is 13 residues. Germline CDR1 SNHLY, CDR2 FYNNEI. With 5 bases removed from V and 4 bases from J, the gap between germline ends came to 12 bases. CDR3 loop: CASSYGPLYEQYF. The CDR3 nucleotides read TGTGCCAGCAGTTACGGGCCTCTTTACGAGCAGTACTTC.

CDR3 coding DNA: TGCGCCAGCAGCTTCTCAGGGACAGGGGAGGGGGAAAAACTGTTTTTT. Translated, it gives CASSFSGTGEGEKLFF. J is TRBJ1-4 and V is TRBV5-1; 10 nucleotides match TRBD1. J lost 8 bases, V lost 2 bases, and 9 bases had no gene match. This CDR3 comprises 16 residues. The germline V gene has CDR1 SGHRS and CDR2 YFSETQ.

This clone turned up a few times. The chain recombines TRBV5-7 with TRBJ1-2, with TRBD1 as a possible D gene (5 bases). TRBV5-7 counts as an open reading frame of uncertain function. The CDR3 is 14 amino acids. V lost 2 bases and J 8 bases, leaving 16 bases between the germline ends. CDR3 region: CASSFGAGMEGYTF. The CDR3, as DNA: TGTGCCAGCAGCTTCGGAGCAGGGATGGAGGGCTACACCTTC.

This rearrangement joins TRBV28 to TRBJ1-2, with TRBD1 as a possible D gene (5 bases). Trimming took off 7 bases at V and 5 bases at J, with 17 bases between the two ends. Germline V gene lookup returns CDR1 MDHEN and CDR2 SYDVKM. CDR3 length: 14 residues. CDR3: CASTPGGEKYGYTF. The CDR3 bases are TGTGCCAGCACCCCCGGGGGAGAAAAATATGGCTACACCTTC.

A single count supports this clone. The CDR3 sequence: CASSYGGGLNYEQYF. The CDR3 DNA is TGTGCCAGCAGTTATGGGGGCGGTCTTAACTACGAGCAGTACTTC. This chain uses TRBV27 with TRBJ2-7; possibly TRBD1 for D (6 bases). Germline V gene lookup returns CDR1 MNHEY and CDR2 SMNVEV (reference sequence). With 4 bases removed from V and 3 bases from J, the gap between germline ends came to 16 bases. This CDR3 is built from 15 residues.

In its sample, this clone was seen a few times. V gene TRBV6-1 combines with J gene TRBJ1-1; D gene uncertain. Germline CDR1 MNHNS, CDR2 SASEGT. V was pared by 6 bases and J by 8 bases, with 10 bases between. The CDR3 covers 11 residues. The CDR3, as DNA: TGTGCCAGCAGCGCGCTAGACGAAGCTTTCTTT. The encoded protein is CASSALDEAFF.

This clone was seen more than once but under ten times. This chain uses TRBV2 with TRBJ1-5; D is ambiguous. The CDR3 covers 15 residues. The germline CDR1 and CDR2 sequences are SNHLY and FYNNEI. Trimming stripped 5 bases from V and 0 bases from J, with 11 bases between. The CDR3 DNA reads TGTGCCAGCAGTCCCCATCCTTATAGCAATCAGCCCCAGCATTTT. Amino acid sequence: CASSPHPYSNQPQHF.

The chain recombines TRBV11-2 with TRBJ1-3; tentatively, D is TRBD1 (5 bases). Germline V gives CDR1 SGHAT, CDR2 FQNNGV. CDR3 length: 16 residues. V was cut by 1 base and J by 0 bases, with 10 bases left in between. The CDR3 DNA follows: TGTGCCAGCAGCTTAGCTAGGGGCACCTCTGGAAACACCATATATTTT. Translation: CASSLARGTSGNTIYF.

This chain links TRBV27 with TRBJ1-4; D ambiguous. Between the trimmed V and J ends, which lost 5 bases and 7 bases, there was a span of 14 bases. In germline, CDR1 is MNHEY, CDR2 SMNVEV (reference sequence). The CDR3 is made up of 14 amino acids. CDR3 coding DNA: TGTGCCAGCAGTCCGATTCTAGCGAGTGAAAAACTGTTTTTT. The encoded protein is CASSPILASEKLFF.

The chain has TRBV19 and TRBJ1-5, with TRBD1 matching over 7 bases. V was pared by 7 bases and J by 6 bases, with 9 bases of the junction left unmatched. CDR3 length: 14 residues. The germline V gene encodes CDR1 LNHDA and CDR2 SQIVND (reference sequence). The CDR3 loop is CASTVGTAGQPQHF. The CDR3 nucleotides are TGTGCCAGTACCGTAGGGACAGCCGGTCAGCCCCAGCATTTT.

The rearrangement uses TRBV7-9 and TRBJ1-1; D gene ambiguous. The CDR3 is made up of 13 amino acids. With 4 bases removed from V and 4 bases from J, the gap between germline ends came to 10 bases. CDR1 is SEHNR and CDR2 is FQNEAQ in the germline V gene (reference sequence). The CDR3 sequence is CASSYVPGTEAFF. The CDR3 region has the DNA TGTGCCAGCAGCTATGTCCCCGGCACTGAAGCTTTCTTT. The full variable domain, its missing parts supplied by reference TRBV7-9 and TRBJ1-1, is DTGVSQNPRHKITKRGQNVTFRCDPISEHNRLYWYRQTLGQGPEFLTYFQNEAQLEKSRLLSDRFSAERPKGSFSTLEIQRTEQGDSAMYLCASSYVPGTEAFFGQGTRLTVV.

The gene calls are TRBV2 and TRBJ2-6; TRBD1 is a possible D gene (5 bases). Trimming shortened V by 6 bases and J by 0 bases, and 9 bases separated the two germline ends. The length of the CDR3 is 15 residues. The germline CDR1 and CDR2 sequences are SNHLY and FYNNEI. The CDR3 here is CASRVRDSGANVLTF. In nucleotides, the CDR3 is TGTGCCAGCAGGGTCAGGGACTCTGGGGCCAACGTCCTGACTTTC.

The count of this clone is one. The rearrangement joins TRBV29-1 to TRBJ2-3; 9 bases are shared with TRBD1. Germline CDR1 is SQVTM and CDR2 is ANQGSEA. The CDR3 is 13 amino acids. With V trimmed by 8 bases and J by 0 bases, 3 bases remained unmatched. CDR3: CSTGQGSTDTQYF. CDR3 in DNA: TGCAGCACCGGACAGGGGAGCACAGATACGCAGTATTTT.

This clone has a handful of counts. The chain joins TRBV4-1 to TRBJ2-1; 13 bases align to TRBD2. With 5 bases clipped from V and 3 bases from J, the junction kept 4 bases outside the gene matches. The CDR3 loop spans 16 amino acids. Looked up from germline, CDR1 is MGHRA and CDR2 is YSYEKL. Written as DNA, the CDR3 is TGCGCCAGCAGCTTTCGGACTAGCGGGAGCTACAATGAGCAGTTCTTC. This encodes CASSFRTSGSYNEQFF.

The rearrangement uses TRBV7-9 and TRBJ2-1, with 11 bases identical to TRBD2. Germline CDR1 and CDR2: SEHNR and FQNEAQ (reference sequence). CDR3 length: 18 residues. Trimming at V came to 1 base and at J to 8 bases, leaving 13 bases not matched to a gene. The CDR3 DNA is TGTGCCAGCAGCTTAGGCGTGGCTAGCGGGAGGTCTGGGGATGAGCAGTTCTTC. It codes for CASSLGVASGRSGDEQFF.

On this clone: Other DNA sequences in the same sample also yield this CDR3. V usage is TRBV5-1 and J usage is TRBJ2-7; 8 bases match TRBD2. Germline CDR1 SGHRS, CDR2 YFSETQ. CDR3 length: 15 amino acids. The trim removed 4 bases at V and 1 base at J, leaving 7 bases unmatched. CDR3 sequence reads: CASSLSGSRSYEQYF. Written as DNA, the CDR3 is TGCGCCAGCAGCCTCAGCGGGAGTCGTTCCTACGAGCAGTACTTC.

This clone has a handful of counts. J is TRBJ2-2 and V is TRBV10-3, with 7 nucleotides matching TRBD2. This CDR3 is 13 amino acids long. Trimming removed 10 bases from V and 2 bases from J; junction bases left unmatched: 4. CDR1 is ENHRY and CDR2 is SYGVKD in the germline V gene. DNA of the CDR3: TGTGCCACTGCTAGCGGTAACACCGGGGAGCTGTTTTTT. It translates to CATASGNTGELFF.

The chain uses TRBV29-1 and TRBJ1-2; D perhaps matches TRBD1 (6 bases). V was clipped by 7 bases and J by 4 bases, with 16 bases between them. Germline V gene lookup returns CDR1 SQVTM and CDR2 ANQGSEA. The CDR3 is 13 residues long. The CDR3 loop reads CSARVGGGYGYTF. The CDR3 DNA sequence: TGCAGCGCACGGGTGGGGGGCGGCTATGGCTACACCTTC.

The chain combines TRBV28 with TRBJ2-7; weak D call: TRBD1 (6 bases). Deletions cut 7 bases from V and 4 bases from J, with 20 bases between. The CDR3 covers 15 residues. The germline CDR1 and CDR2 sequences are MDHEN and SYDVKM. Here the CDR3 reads CASNGMGAGRYEQYF. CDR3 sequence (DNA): TGTGCCAGCAATGGAATGGGGGCAGGAAGGTACGAGCAGTACTTC.

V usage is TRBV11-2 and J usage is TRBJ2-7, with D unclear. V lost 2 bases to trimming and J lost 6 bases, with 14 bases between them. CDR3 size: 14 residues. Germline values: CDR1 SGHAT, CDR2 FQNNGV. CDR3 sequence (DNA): TGTGCCAGCAGCTTAATAGAGGTCCTGACCGAGCAGTACTTC. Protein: CASSLIEVLTEQYF.

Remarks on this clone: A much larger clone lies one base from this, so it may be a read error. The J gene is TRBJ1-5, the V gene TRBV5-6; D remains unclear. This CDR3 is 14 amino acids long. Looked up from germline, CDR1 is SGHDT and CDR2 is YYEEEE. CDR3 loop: CTSSLAGVNQPQHF. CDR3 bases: TGTACCAGCAGCTTGGCTGGGGTAAATCAGCCCCAGCATTTT. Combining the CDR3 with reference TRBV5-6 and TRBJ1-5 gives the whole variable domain DAGVTQSPTHLIKTRGQQVTLRCSPKSGHDTVSWYQQALGQGPQFIFQYYEEEERQRGNFPDRFSGHQFPNYSSELNVNALLLGDSALYLCTSSLAGVNQPQHFGDGTRLSIL.

The CDR3 nucleotides read TGTGCCAGCAGCTTGGTGGGACTAGGGGGCGAGCAGTTCTTC. Its translation: CASSLVGLGGEQFF. The J gene is TRBJ2-1, the V gene TRBV5-8; D may be TRBD2 (8 bases). V was cut by 0 bases and J by 10 bases, with 14 bases left in between. The CDR3 loop spans 14 amino acids. CDR1 is SGHTS and CDR2 is YDEGEE in the germline V gene. The full variable domain, its missing parts supplied by reference TRBV5-8 and TRBJ2-1, is EAGVTQSPTHLIKTRGQQATLRCSPISGHTSVYWYQQALGLGLQFLLWYDEGEERNRGNFPPRFSGRQFPNYSSELNVNALELEDSALYLCASSLVGLGGEQFFGPGTRLTVL.

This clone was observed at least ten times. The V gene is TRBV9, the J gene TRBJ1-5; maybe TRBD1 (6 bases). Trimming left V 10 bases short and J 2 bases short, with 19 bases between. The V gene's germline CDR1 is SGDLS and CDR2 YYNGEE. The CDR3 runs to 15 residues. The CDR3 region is CAFQSGRQGNQPQHF. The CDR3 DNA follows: TGTGCCTTCCAATCGGGTAGACAGGGCAATCAGCCCCAGCATTTT.

CDR3 in amino acids: CASSGGASGTKRTQYF. The CDR3 DNA reads as TGTGCCAGCAGCGGGGGGGCTAGCGGAACCAAGAGAACCCAGTACTTC. The chain links TRBV11-2 to TRBJ2-5, with D possibly TRBD2 on 7 matching bases. Trimming took off 5 bases at V and 8 bases at J, with 24 bases between the two ends. CDR1 and CDR2 (germline): SGHAT, FQNNGV. CDR3 size: 16 residues.

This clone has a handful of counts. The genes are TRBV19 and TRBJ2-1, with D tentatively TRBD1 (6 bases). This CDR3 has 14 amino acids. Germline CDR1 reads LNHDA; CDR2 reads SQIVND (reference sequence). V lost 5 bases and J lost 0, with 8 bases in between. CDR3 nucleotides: TGTGCCAGTAGTGTGGACAGCTCCTACAATGAGCAGTTCTTC. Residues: CASSVDSSYNEQFF.